Following are 7 T cell receptor beta chains from one sample sequenced in a study of T cell responses to AZD1222 COVID-19 vaccine. Produced via immunoSEQ multiplex PCR; TCRdb's table is partial and in-frame only. The data show around 180,000 clones, with around 86% seen just once and about 2.5% held by the top ten. The material sequenced was peripheral blood, taken on day 0 of MenACWY control vaccination. The receptor set was obtained from an adult in good health.

The V and J genes are TRBV6-5 and TRBJ2-7, with TRBD1 identical over 8 bases. The CDR3 loop spans 14 amino acids. The ends lost 4 bases at V and 5 bases at J; junction bases unmatched: 7. The germline CDR1 and CDR2 sequences are MNHEY and SVGAGI. The chain's CDR3 is CASSFAGGMNEQYF. The CDR3 DNA sequence: TGTGCCAGCAGTTTCGCAGGGGGCATGAACGAGCAGTACTTC.

There are a few counts of this clone. The rearrangement links TRBV4-1 to TRBJ2-7, with D possibly TRBD1 on 6 matching bases. The CDR3 loop spans 15 amino acids. CDR1 and CDR2 (germline): MGHRA, YSYEKL. The germline V and J ends were trimmed by 1 base and 3 bases, with 13 bases remaining between them. The CDR3 loop reads CASSQAGVSHYEQYF. CDR3 bases: TGCGCCAGCAGCCAAGCAGGGGTAAGCCACTACGAGCAGTACTTC.

The chain uses TRBV28 and TRBJ1-2, with TRBD1 identical over 10 bases. CDR3 length equals 14 residues. Germline CDR1 and CDR2: MDHEN and SYDVKM. V was pared by 4 bases and J by 5 bases, with 4 bases of the junction left unmatched. This chain's CDR3 is CASSSGQGWYGYTF. DNA for the CDR3: TGTGCCAGCAGTTCGGGACAGGGGTGGTATGGCTACACCTTC.

The J gene is TRBJ1-1, the V gene TRBV19; the D is unclear. This CDR3 contains 14 residues. CDR1 is LNHDA and CDR2 is SQIVND in the germline V gene (reference sequence). Trimming stripped 5 bases from V and 6 bases from J, with 16 bases between. The chain's CDR3 is CASSERRTRAEAFF. The CDR3 DNA reads TGTGCCAGTAGTGAGAGACGGACCCGGGCTGAAGCTTTCTTT. Combining the CDR3 with reference TRBV19 and TRBJ1-1 gives the whole variable domain DGGITQSPKYLFRKEGQNVTLSCEQNLNHDAMYWYRQDPGQGLRLIYYSQIVNDFQKGDIAEGYSVSREKKESFPLTVTSAQKNPTAFYLCASSERRTRAEAFFGQGTRLTVV.

V usage is TRBV7-2 and J usage is TRBJ1-2; 8 bases match TRBD1. The trim removed 4 bases at V and 2 bases at J, leaving 3 bases unmatched. CDR3 length: 14 amino acids. Germline CDR1 and CDR2: SGHTA and FQGNSA. CDR3 residues: CASSWGQDNYGYTF. The CDR3, as DNA: TGTGCCAGCAGCTGGGGACAGGACAACTATGGCTACACCTTC.

CDR3 in amino acids: CASRAEDLSYGYTF. CDR3 sequence (DNA): TGTGCCAGCAGGGCGGAGGACTTATCCTATGGCTACACCTTC. The chain uses TRBV2 and TRBJ1-2; no reliable D call. Trimming cost V 6 bases and J 4 bases, with 15 bases left between them. Germline V gene lookup returns CDR1 SNHLY and CDR2 FYNNEI. The CDR3 is 14 residues long.

This chain connects TRBV7-8 to TRBJ2-3, with 10 bases matching TRBD2. The CDR3 sequence is 15 residues long. Germline CDR1 and CDR2: SGHVS and FQNEAQ. J gave up 1 base and V 5 bases, and 3 bases lay outside the gene matches. The CDR3 nucleotides read TGTGCCAGCAGCCGAGGGACTAGCGGCACAGATACGCAGTATTTT. Translating it yields CASSRGTSGTDTQYF.